Shown below are 7 T cell receptor beta chains from a single sample sequenced in a study of T cells in Graves' hyperthyroidism and ophthalmopathy. Amplification of TCR beta CDR3 regions used RNA as the template. The primer set for the first-round RT-PCR of the TCR CDR3 was HTBI. Each CDR3 protein is one row after TCRdb ran MiXCR on the multiplex PCR reads. Counted here are almost 600,000 distinct CDR3 sequences, 11% to 15% occurring once; the ten biggest clones make up 5.8%. The material sequenced was blood. The receptors come from a woman between 25 and 40 years old with Graves' hyperthyroidism that later progressed to Graves' ophthalmopathy.

This clonotype was seen repeatedly, ten times or more. The CDR3 is CASIPGHPTDTQYF. For the CDR3, the DNA is TGTGCCAGCATCCCGGGACACCCCACAGATACGCAGTATTTT. The genes are TRBV11-3 and TRBJ2-3; a possible D gene is TRBD1 (6 bases). CDR3 length equals 14 residues. Per the germline V gene, CDR1 is SGHNT and CDR2 is YENEEA. Trimming took off 7 bases at V and 2 bases at J, with 13 bases between the two ends.

The chain carries TRBV20-1 and TRBJ2-2; 13 positions match TRBD2. V was pared by 5 bases and J by 7 bases, with 10 bases of the junction left unmatched. The CDR3 is 16 residues long. Germline V gene sequence: CDR1 DFQATT, CDR2 SNEGSKA (reference sequence). The CDR3 nucleotides are TGCAGTGCTCCCGACTCCGGGACTAGCGGGATCGGGGAGCTGTTTTTT. As protein: CSAPDSGTSGIGELFF.

This clonotype was observed a few times. The chain is built from TRBV19 and TRBJ2-5; no reliable D call. CDR3 size: 14 residues. The V and J ends lost 3 bases and 5 bases respectively, with 13 bases between them. The germline V gene has CDR1 LNHDA and CDR2 SQIVND (reference sequence). The CDR3 loop reads CASSIGTAGETQYF. CDR3 nucleotide sequence: TGTGCCAGTAGTATTGGCACTGCCGGGGAGACCCAGTACTTC. Together with reference TRBV19 and TRBJ2-5, the CDR3 gives the full variable domain: DGGITQSPKYLFRKEGQNVTLSCEQNLNHDAMYWYRQDPGQGLRLIYYSQIVNDFQKGDIAEGYSVSREKKESFPLTVTSAQKNPTAFYLCASSIGTAGETQYFGPGTRLLVL.

Ten or more counts support this clonotype. The V and J genes are TRBV12-3 or TRBV12-4 and TRBJ2-5; D is possibly TRBD1 (6 bases). The CDR3 has 15 amino acids. The V and J ends lost 5 bases and 4 bases respectively, with 17 bases between them. The CDR3 DNA is TGTGCCAGCAGTCCTACTTCTGGGGGCGCAGAGACCCAGTACTTC. Translation: CASSPTSGGAETQYF.

This clonotype has a count of ten or more. V is TRBV11-2 and J is TRBJ2-3; no definite D call. The V end lost 5 bases, the J end lost 3 bases, and 6 bases lay between the germline ends. The germline CDR1 and CDR2 sequences are SGHAT and FQNNGV. This CDR3 spans 12 amino acids. In DNA form, the CDR3 reads TGTGCCAGCAGCCAAGGGACAGATACGCAGTATTTT. Translation: CASSQGTDTQYF.

This clonotype was found many times. The genes are TRBV7-2 and TRBJ1-2; D gene uncertain. V was trimmed by 5 bases and J by 2 bases, leaving 18 bases between them. The CDR3 spans 16 residues. In germline, CDR1 is SGHTA, CDR2 FQGNSA. The CDR3 protein is CASSLWAGKKNYGYTF. The CDR3 nucleotides read TGTGCCAGCAGCCTTTGGGCGGGGAAGAAGAACTATGGCTACACCTTC.

At least ten counts were recorded for this clonotype. This chain links TRBV18 with TRBJ1-2, with 9 bases fitting TRBD1. This CDR3 spans 17 amino acids. V lost 3 bases to trimming and J lost 8 bases; unmatched junction nucleotides: 16. Per germline, CDR1 KGHSH and CDR2 LQKENI. The CDR3 bases are TGTGCCAGCTCACCCTCGACAGGGGGATTCAGATCTCCGGGCTACACCTTC. As protein: CASSPSTGGFRSPGYTF.